This T cell receptor beta chain was found in a study of metastatic and nonmetastatic thyroid tumors. Study at large: Across blood and tumor or nodule tissue, repertoires from malignant and benign thyroid patients were compared with one another.

Authors' processing steps: A classifier for distant metastasis in papillary thyroid cancer was constructed using CDR3 differences observed across clinicopathological groups. TCRdb re-called the PCR reads with MiXCR. For this entry, the V and J calls and clone size follow TCRdb and not the study's own pipeline. Of about 92,000 clones in the sample, about 16% are singletons; the top ten hold 3% to 4.5%. In its sample, this clone was seen many times. Looked up from germline, CDR1 is SGHRS and CDR2 is YFSETQ. The CDR3 has 17 residues. The J segment lost 5 bases and the V segment lost 3 bases, leaving 11 bases of the junction unmatched. Ahead of thyroid surgery, no patient had received treatment of any kind.

Sample: blood. The V and J genes are TRBV5-1 and TRBJ2-5; 12 bases fit TRBD1. The receptor comes from a female donor with papillary thyroid cancer or a benign thyroid nodule (not recorded which). Some clones in this sample may be carry-over from other donors' samples. In DNA form, the CDR3 reads TGCGCCAGCAGCTGGGGGACAGGGGGCGCTCGGGGGGAGACCCAGTACTTC. Its translation: CASSWGTGGARGETQYF.